The rows below give T cell receptor beta chains drawn from one sample of a study of T-cell memory formation after mild COVID-19. One entry per CDR3 protein results from TCRdb running MiXCR on the 5' RACE reads. The data hold about 430,000 distinct CDR3 sequences, with about a sixth observed a single time. Sequencing was carried out using PBMCs or a T cell subset sorted from them (not recorded which). All receptors derive from a man aged 18 to 30 who had mild COVID-19 (a few samples of this study predate the infection). Cell type and time point are not known. Each CDR3 is given with its conserved first and last residue. D genes are given only for firm matches. Not all rows give a size; the values are once, few, many and, for expanded clones, a class.

CDR3 protein: CASSPDSNIETQYF; CDR3 DNA: TGTGCCAGCAGCCCTGATTCTAATATTGAGACCCAGTACTTC; CDR3 length: 14; J gene: TRBJ2-5; D gene: NA; clone size: NA; V gene: TRBV7-2
CDR3 protein: CASSPRDRVPTGELFF; CDR3 DNA: TGTGCCAGCTCACCCCGCGACAGGGTGCCCACCGGGGAGCTGTTTTTT; CDR3 length: 16; J gene: TRBJ2-2; D gene: TRBD1; clone size: few; V gene: TRBV18
CDR3 protein: CASIPSEQGLPEETQYF; CDR3 DNA: TGTGCCAGTATCCCTTCAGAACAGGGGCTGCCTGAGGAGACCCAGTACTTC; CDR3 length: 17; J gene: TRBJ2-5; D gene: TRBD1; clone size: few; V gene: TRBV19
CDR3 protein: CASSQGTEAFF; CDR3 DNA: TGCGCCAGCAGCCAGGGTACTGAAGCTTTCTTT; CDR3 length: 11; J gene: TRBJ1-1; D gene: NA; clone size: many; V gene: TRBV3-1
CDR3 protein: CASSQESSGANVLTF; CDR3 DNA: TGTGCCAGCAGCCAAGAGAGCTCTGGGGCCAACGTCCTGACTTTC; CDR3 length: 15; J gene: TRBJ2-6; D gene: NA; clone size: many; V gene: TRBV4-3
CDR3 protein: CASSPTRGSLYNEQFF; CDR3 DNA: TGTGCCAGCAGCCCTACCCGGGGTTCTTTATACAATGAGCAGTTCTTC; CDR3 length: 16; J gene: TRBJ2-1; D gene: NA; clone size: few; V gene: TRBV3-1
CDR3 protein: CASRSSERGRDEQFF; CDR3 DNA: TGTGCCAGCAGGTCGTCGGAGCGGGGGAGGGATGAGCAGTTCTTC; CDR3 length: 15; J gene: TRBJ2-1; D gene: TRBD2; clone size: NA; V gene: TRBV25-1
CDR3 protein: CASMPYGQGSSYEQYF; CDR3 DNA: TGCGCCAGCATGCCTTATGGTCAGGGCAGCTCCTACGAGCAGTACTTC; CDR3 length: 16; J gene: TRBJ2-7; D gene: NA; clone size: many; V gene: TRBV5-1
CDR3 protein: CASSLGHRETEAFF; CDR3 DNA: TGCGCCAGCAGCTTGGGACATCGGGAGACTGAAGCTTTCTTT; CDR3 length: 14; J gene: TRBJ1-1; D gene: NA; clone size: few; V gene: TRBV5-1
CDR3 protein: CASSVGGSSGNTIYF; CDR3 DNA: TGTGCCAGCAGCGTAGGGGGGAGCTCTGGAAACACCATATATTTT; CDR3 length: 15; J gene: TRBJ1-3; D gene: NA; clone size: NA; V gene: TRBV9
CDR3 protein: CASTPGTGGNQPQHF; CDR3 DNA: TGTGCCAGCACCCCGGGCACAGGGGGTAATCAGCCCCAGCATTTT; CDR3 length: 15; J gene: TRBJ1-5; D gene: TRBD1; clone size: NA; V gene: TRBV12-3/TRBV12-4
CDR3 protein: CASSFETPWDTEAFF; CDR3 DNA: TGTGCCAGCAGTTTTGAGACCCCCTGGGACACTGAAGCTTTCTTT; CDR3 length: 15; J gene: TRBJ1-1; D gene: NA; clone size: NA; V gene: TRBV12-3/TRBV12-4
CDR3 protein: CASSLNTVTEAFF; CDR3 DNA: TGTGCCAGCAGCTTAAATACGGTGACTGAAGCTTTCTTT; CDR3 length: 13; J gene: TRBJ1-1; D gene: NA; clone size: few; V gene: TRBV7-9
CDR3 protein: CASSSRLAGELSTDTQYF; CDR3 DNA: TGTGCCAGCAGTTCCAGACTAGCGGGGGAACTTAGCACAGATACGCAGTATTTT; CDR3 length: 18; J gene: TRBJ2-3; D gene: TRBD2; clone size: NA; V gene: TRBV6-2/TRBV6-3
CDR3 protein: CASSLSATSLNTFF; CDR3 DNA: TGTGCCAGCAGCTTGTCCGCGACAAGTCTAAACACTTTCTTT; CDR3 length: 14; J gene: TRBJ1-1; D gene: NA; clone size: NA; V gene: TRBV7-2
CDR3 protein: CSAAGFSGANVLTF; CDR3 DNA: TGCAGCGCGGCAGGGTTTAGTGGGGCCAACGTCCTGACTTTC; CDR3 length: 14; J gene: TRBJ2-6; D gene: NA; clone size: few; V gene: TRBV29-1
CDR3 protein: CASSAGTDNTEAFF; CDR3 DNA: TGTGCCAGCTCAGCCGGGACAGATAACACTGAAGCTTTCTTT; CDR3 length: 14; J gene: TRBJ1-1; D gene: TRBD1; clone size: many; V gene: TRBV18
CDR3 protein: CASSQFAANTGELFF; CDR3 DNA: TGCGCCAGCAGCCAATTCGCGGCGAACACCGGGGAGCTGTTTTTT; CDR3 length: 15; J gene: TRBJ2-2; D gene: NA; clone size: NA; V gene: TRBV4-1
CDR3 protein: CASSPRQGAHTGELFF; CDR3 DNA: TGTGCCAGCAGTCCAAGACAGGGGGCGCACACCGGGGAGCTGTTTTTT; CDR3 length: 16; J gene: TRBJ2-2; D gene: TRBD1; clone size: NA; V gene: TRBV12-3/TRBV12-4
CDR3 protein: CASTNQGLAGDHTGELFF; CDR3 DNA: TGTGCCAGCACCAACCAGGGACTAGCGGGGGATCACACCGGGGAGCTGTTTTTT; CDR3 length: 18; J gene: TRBJ2-2; D gene: TRBD2; clone size: NA; V gene: TRBV6-5
CDR3 protein: CATSAAPGGSGANVLTF; CDR3 DNA: TGTGCCACCAGTGCTGCCCCTGGGGGGTCTGGGGCCAACGTCCTGACTTTC; CDR3 length: 17; J gene: TRBJ2-6; D gene: NA; clone size: NA; V gene: TRBV24-1
CDR3 protein: CASSFQLAGGTGELFF; CDR3 DNA: TGTGCCAGCAGTTTCCAACTAGCGGGGGGTACCGGGGAGCTGTTTTTT; CDR3 length: 16; J gene: TRBJ2-2; D gene: TRBD2; clone size: NA; V gene: TRBV12-3/TRBV12-4
CDR3 protein: CASSGVTGSTDTQYF; CDR3 DNA: TGTGCCAGCAGTGGGGTGACTGGGAGCACAGATACGCAGTATTTT; CDR3 length: 15; J gene: TRBJ2-3; D gene: NA; clone size: many; V gene: TRBV6-1
CDR3 protein: CALIRIPNEDTEAFF; CDR3 DNA: TGTGCCCTAATCCGGATCCCCAACGAGGACACTGAAGCTTTCTTT; CDR3 length: 15; J gene: TRBJ1-1; D gene: NA; clone size: NA; V gene: TRBV30
CDR3 protein: CSASLRAGYWEKLFF; CDR3 DNA: TGCAGTGCTAGCCTTCGGGCAGGGTATTGGGAAAAACTGTTTTTT; CDR3 length: 15; J gene: TRBJ1-4; D gene: NA; clone size: NA; V gene: TRBV20-1
CDR3 protein: CSARGPGQGGFSGTDTQYF; CDR3 DNA: TGCAGTGCTAGGGGCCCGGGACAGGGAGGGTTTTCAGGCACAGATACGCAGTATTTT; CDR3 length: 19; J gene: TRBJ2-3; D gene: TRBD1; clone size: NA; V gene: TRBV20-1
CDR3 protein: CASSIPGLQETQYF; CDR3 DNA: TGTGCCAGCAGTATACCGGGACTCCAAGAGACCCAGTACTTC; CDR3 length: 14; J gene: TRBJ2-5; D gene: NA; clone size: NA; V gene: TRBV7-2
CDR3 protein: CASNHRRIDEQFF; CDR3 DNA: TGTGCCAGCAACCACAGGAGGATTGATGAGCAGTTCTTC; CDR3 length: 13; J gene: TRBJ2-1; D gene: NA; clone size: few; V gene: TRBV12-3/TRBV12-4
CDR3 protein: CASTASRGYTF; CDR3 DNA: TGTGCCAGCACGGCGTCGAGGGGCTACACCTTC; CDR3 length: 11; J gene: TRBJ1-2; D gene: NA; clone size: NA; V gene: TRBV5-6
CDR3 protein: CASGSWTTETQYF; CDR3 DNA: TGTGCTAGTGGTTCCTGGACGACGGAGACCCAGTACTTC; CDR3 length: 13; J gene: TRBJ2-5; D gene: NA; clone size: NA; V gene: TRBV12-5
CDR3 protein: CASSQDSPGAGLRF; CDR3 DNA: TGCGCCAGCAGCCAAGACTCACCTGGGGCAGGGTTAAGATTT; CDR3 length: 14; J gene: TRBJ1-1; D gene: NA; clone size: few; V gene: TRBV4-3
CDR3 protein: CASSLTAGVLYEQYF; CDR3 DNA: TGCGCCAGCAGCCTTACAGCCGGAGTCCTCTACGAGCAGTACTTC; CDR3 length: 15; J gene: TRBJ2-7; D gene: NA; clone size: many; V gene: TRBV5-1
CDR3 protein: CASSYSGDEAFF; CDR3 DNA: TGTGCCAGCAGTTACAGCGGGGATGAAGCTTTCTTT; CDR3 length: 12; J gene: TRBJ1-1; D gene: NA; clone size: NA; V gene: TRBV6-5
CDR3 protein: CASSQEWASGGTDTQYF; CDR3 DNA: TGCGCCAGCAGCCAAGAATGGGCTAGCGGGGGCACAGATACGCAGTATTTT; CDR3 length: 17; J gene: TRBJ2-3; D gene: TRBD2; clone size: NA; V gene: TRBV4-1
CDR3 protein: CASSQGFSGGADEQFF; CDR3 DNA: TGCGCCAGCAGCCAAGGATTTAGCGGGGGGGCCGATGAGCAGTTCTTC; CDR3 length: 16; J gene: TRBJ2-1; D gene: TRBD2; clone size: few; V gene: TRBV4-1
CDR3 protein: CASSGDRGLIGDTQYF; CDR3 DNA: TGTGCCAGCAGCGGGGACAGGGGGCTGATCGGGGATACGCAGTATTTT; CDR3 length: 16; J gene: TRBJ2-3; D gene: TRBD1; clone size: NA; V gene: TRBV27
CDR3 protein: CACPRDSGFQDTQYF; CDR3 DNA: TGTGCCTGCCCGAGGGACAGTGGGTTTCAAGATACGCAGTATTTT; CDR3 length: 15; J gene: TRBJ2-3; D gene: TRBD1; clone size: NA; V gene: TRBV30
CDR3 protein: CSAKTDRGGQPQHF; CDR3 DNA: TGCAGTGCTAAAACGGACAGGGGCGGTCAGCCCCAGCATTTT; CDR3 length: 14; J gene: TRBJ1-5; D gene: TRBD1; clone size: once; V gene: TRBV20-1
CDR3 protein: CASSLPGPDEKLFF; CDR3 DNA: TGCGCCAGCAGCTTGCCAGGGCCGGATGAAAAACTGTTTTTT; CDR3 length: 14; J gene: TRBJ1-4; D gene: NA; clone size: few; V gene: TRBV5-1
CDR3 protein: CSAGGGDTDTQYF; CDR3 DNA: TGCAGTGCGGGAGGGGGAGACACAGATACGCAGTATTTT; CDR3 length: 13; J gene: TRBJ2-3; D gene: NA; clone size: few; V gene: TRBV20-1
CDR3 protein: CASSVSTGTGVADTQYF; CDR3 DNA: TGTGCCAGCAGCGTGAGTACCGGGACAGGGGTAGCAGATACGCAGTATTTT; CDR3 length: 17; J gene: TRBJ2-3; D gene: TRBD1; clone size: NA; V gene: TRBV9
CDR3 protein: CASSYTWGETQYF; CDR3 DNA: TGTGCCAGCAGCTACACATGGGGGGAGACCCAGTACTTC; CDR3 length: 13; J gene: TRBJ2-5; D gene: NA; clone size: NA; V gene: TRBV7-3
CDR3 protein: CASSDVAGYGYTF; CDR3 DNA: TGTGCCAGCAGTGATGTGGCGGGTTATGGCTACACCTTC; CDR3 length: 13; J gene: TRBJ1-2; D gene: NA; clone size: few; V gene: TRBV2
CDR3 protein: CASSQDGGAHTDTQYF; CDR3 DNA: TGCGCCAGCAGCCAAGATGGTGGGGCCCACACAGATACGCAGTATTTT; CDR3 length: 16; J gene: TRBJ2-3; D gene: NA; clone size: few; V gene: TRBV4-3
CDR3 protein: CASSLVGSSYNSPLHF; CDR3 DNA: TGTGCCAGCAGCTTAGTGGGGAGCTCCTATAATTCACCCCTCCACTTT; CDR3 length: 16; J gene: TRBJ1-6; D gene: NA; clone size: NA; V gene: TRBV11-2
CDR3 protein: CSGGAGAYNEQFF; CDR3 DNA: TGCAGTGGAGGGGCGGGTGCCTACAATGAGCAGTTCTTC; CDR3 length: 13; J gene: TRBJ2-1; D gene: NA; clone size: NA; V gene: TRBV20-1